The source of this T cell receptor beta chain is a study of T cell repertoires in cytomegalovirus infection. Across the whole study: HLA-B-restricted CMV epitopes that are well studied were used alongside recently identified HLA-C-restricted ones. The public TCR beta signatures pointed to both CMV infection and matching HLA type. Study outcomes and limitations: Dominant in the ex vivo response were TCR beta clonotypes restricted by HLA-C and specific for CMV. Cumulated frequencies of public TCR beta families served to identify carriers of CMV plus the relevant HLA.

This clonotype was picked up a small number of times. Its antigen is unidentified. TCRdb fed the reads into MiXCR, producing one record per CDR3 protein. The table lists 300,000 to 400,000 distinct CDR3 sequences, almost 30% of them singletons, with around 19% in the top ten. Germline CDR1 reads SGHVS; CDR2 reads FQNEAQ. The CDR3 has 14 amino acids. Trimming removed 1 base from V and 8 bases from J, with 13 bases in between. The sequencing used cultured PBMCs, collected from culture after CMV antigen stimulation. The chain uses TRBV7-8 and TRBJ2-3; D not certain. The clonotype was recovered from a human donor in good health (CMV status not recorded). Some clones in this sample may be carry-over from other donors' samples. CDR3 sequence (DNA): TGTGCCAGCAGCTTAGAAGTCAGCACCGGTACGCAGTATTTT. It encodes CASSLEVSTGTQYF.